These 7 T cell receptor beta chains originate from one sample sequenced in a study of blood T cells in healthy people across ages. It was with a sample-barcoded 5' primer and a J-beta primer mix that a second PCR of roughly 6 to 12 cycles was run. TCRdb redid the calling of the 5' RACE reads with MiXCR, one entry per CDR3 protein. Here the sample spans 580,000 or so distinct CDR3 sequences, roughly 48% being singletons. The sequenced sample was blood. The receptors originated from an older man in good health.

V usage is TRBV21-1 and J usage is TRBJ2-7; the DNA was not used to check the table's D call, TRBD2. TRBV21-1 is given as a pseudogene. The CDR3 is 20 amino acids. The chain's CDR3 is CASSKGRLKLAGVGPYEQYF. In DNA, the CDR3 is TGTGCCAGCAGCAAGGGACGGCTGAAACTAGCGGGCGTGGGGCCCTACGAGCAGTACTTC.

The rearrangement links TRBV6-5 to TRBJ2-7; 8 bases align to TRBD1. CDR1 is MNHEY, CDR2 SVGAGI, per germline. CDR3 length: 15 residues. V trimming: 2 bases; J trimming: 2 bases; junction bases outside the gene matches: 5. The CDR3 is CASSYAGTGTYEQYF. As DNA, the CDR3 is TGTGCCAGCAGTTACGCAGGGACAGGTACCTACGAGCAGTACTTC.

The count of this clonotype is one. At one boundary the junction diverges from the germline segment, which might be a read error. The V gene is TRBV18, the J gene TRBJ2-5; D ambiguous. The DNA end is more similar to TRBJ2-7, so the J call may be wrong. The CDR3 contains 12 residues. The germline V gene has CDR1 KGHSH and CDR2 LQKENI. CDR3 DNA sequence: TGTGCCAGCGCACCATCCCAAAACGAGCAGTACTTC. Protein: CASAPSQNEQYF.

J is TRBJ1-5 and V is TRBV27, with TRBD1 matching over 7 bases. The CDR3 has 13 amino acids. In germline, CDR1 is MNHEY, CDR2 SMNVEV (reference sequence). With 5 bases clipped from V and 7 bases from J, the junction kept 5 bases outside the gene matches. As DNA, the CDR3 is TGTGCCAGCAGTCCAGACAGGGAGCAGCCCCAGCATTTT. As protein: CASSPDREQPQHF.

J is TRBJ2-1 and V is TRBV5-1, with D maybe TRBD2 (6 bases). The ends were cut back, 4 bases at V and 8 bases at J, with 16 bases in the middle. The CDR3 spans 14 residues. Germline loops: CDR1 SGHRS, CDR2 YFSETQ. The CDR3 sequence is CASSRAGSGDEQFF. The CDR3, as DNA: TGCGCCAGCAGCCGAGCCGGGAGTGGGGATGAGCAGTTCTTC.

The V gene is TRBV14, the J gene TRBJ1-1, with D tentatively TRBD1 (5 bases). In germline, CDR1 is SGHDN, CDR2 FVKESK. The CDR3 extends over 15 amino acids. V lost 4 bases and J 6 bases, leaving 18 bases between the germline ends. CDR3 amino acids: CASSPLVGWDPEAFF. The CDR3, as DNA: TGTGCCAGCAGCCCCTTAGTGGGGTGGGACCCTGAAGCTTTCTTT.

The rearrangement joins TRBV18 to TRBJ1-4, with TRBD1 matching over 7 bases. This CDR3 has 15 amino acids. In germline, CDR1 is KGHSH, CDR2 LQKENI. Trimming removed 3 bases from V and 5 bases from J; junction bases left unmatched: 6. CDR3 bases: TGTGCCAGCTCACCTAATAGACAGGGAAATGAAAAACTGTTTTTT. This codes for CASSPNRQGNEKLFF.